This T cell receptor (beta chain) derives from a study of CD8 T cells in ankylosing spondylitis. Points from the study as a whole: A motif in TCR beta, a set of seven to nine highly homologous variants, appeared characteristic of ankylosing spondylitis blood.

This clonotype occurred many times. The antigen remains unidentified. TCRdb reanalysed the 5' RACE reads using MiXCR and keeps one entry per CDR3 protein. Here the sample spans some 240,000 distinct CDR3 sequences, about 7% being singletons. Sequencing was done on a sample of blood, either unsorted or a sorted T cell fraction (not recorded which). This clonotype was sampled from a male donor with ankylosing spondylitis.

The CDR3 protein is CASSLGSGRLHNEQFF. For the CDR3, the DNA is TGTGCCAGCAGCTTGGGTAGCGGGAGGTTGCACAATGAGCAGTTCTTC. The rearrangement links TRBV7-8 to TRBJ2-1; TRBD2 agrees at 10 bases. Germline V CDR1 and CDR2: SGHVS, FQNEAQ. CDR3 length: 16 residues. V lost 3 bases, J lost 5 bases, and 7 bases stayed unmatched.